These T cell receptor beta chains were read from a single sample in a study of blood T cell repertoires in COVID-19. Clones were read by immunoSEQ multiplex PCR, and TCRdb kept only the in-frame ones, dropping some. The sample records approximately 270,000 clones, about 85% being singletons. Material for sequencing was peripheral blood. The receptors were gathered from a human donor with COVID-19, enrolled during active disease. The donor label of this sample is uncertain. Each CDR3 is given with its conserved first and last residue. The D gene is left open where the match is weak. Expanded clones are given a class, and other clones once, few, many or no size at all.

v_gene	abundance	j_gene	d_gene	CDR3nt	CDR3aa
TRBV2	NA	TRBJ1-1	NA	TGTGCCAGCAGTTACAAAGGCGGGGATACTGAAGCTTTCTTT	CASSYKGGDTEAFF
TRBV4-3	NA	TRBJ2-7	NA	TGCGCCAGCAGCCAAGAGCGATCTCAAATAGTATACGAGCAGTACTTC	CASSQERSQIVYEQYF
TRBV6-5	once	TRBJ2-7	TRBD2	TGTGCCAGTCCCTTGGCGGGAGGGACCTACGAGCAGTACTTC	CASPLAGGTYEQYF
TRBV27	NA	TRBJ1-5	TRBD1	TGTGCCAGCAGTTTGGGGACAGGGGCGGATCAGCCCCAGCATTTT	CASSLGTGADQPQHF
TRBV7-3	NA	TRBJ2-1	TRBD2	TGTGCCAGCAGCACAAGACTAGCGGGGGCAAGTGAGCAGTTCTTC	CASSTRLAGASEQFF
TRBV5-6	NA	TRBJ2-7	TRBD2	TGTGCCAGCAGCTCCGGTTTAGCGGGCTACGAGCAGTACTTC	CASSSGLAGYEQYF
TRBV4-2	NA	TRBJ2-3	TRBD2	TGTGCCAGCAGCCCGTCCGCTTTAGCGGGGACCGCGGATACGCAGTATTTT	CASSPSALAGTADTQYF
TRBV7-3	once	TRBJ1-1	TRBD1	TGTGCCAGCAGCTTCAGAGGGGGCGCGGGAGCTTTCTTT	CASSFRGGAGAFF
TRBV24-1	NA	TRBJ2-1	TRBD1	TGTGCCACCAGTGATTGGGGTACAGGGGTTGAGCAGTTCTTC	CATSDWGTGVEQFF
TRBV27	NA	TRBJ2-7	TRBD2	TGTGCCAGCAGTTCCCCCGGGACTAGCGGGAGGTACGAGCAGTACTTC	CASSSPGTSGRYEQYF
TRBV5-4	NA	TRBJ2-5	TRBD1	TGTGCCAGCAGCTTGGGGGTCGGGACAGGGGATTTGGAGACCCAGTACTTC	CASSLGVGTGDLETQYF
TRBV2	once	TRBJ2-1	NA	TGTGCCAGCAGTGTATTCGGAGGGAACAATGAGCAGTTCTTC	CASSVFGGNNEQFF
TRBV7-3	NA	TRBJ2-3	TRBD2	TGTGCCAGCAGCCCCCGACCCGGCAGCGGGGCTGATACGCAGTATTTT	CASSPRPGSGADTQYF
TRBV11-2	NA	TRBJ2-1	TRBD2	TGTGCCAGCAGCATAGGGAGGGCCCAGTACAATGAGCAGTTCTTC	CASSIGRAQYNEQFF
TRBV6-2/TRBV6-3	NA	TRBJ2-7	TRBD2	TGTGCCAGCAGTTACCGGACTAGCGGAGGGGCTTACGAGCAGTACTTC	CASSYRTSGGAYEQYF
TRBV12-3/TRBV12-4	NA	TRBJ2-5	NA	TGTGCCAGTTCCTTAGAGGGATGGGGGACCCAGTACTTC	CASSLEGWGTQYF
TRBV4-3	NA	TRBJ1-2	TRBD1	TGCGCCAGCAGCCCCCGGGGACAGCGGGCCTCCACCTTC	CASSPRGQRASTF
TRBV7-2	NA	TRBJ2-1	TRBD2	TGTGCCAGCAGCTCCCAAACGGGGACTAGCCACAATGAGCAGTTCTTC	CASSSQTGTSHNEQFF
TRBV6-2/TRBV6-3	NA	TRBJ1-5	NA	TGTGCCAGCAGTTACTCGGCAGGTCAGAGCAATCAGCCCCAGCATTTT	CASSYSAGQSNQPQHF
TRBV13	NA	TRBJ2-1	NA	TGTGCCAGCAGCTCCCCTTCGACCTCGGGGGATTCCGGTGAGCAGTTCTTC	CASSSPSTSGDSGEQFF
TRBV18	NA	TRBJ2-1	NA	TGTGCCAGCTCACCGTCCAGGGTTGGTGAGCAGTTCTTC	CASSPSRVGEQFF
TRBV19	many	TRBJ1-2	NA	TGTGCCAGTAGTATGGGCAGGGACATTGGTGGCTACACCTTC	CASSMGRDIGGYTF
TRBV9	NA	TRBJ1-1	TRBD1	TGTGCCAGCAGCGTAGGTAGTAGACAGGGGATTGAAGCTTTCTTT	CASSVGSRQGIEAFF
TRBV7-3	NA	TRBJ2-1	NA	TGTGCCAGCAGGGACAGTGACAATGAGCAGTTCTTC	CASRDSDNEQFF
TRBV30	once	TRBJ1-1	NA	TGTGCCTGGAGTGGGTCCGGGAGGGCGCACCGCTGGAAGTCTGAAGCTTTCTTT	CAWSGSGRAHRWKSEAFF
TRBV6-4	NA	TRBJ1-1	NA	TGTGCCAGGGCCAGGGTGAACACTGAAGCTTTCTTT	CARARVNTEAFF
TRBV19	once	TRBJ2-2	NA	TGTGCCAGTAGTATTCGGCAGGTAGTATCCGGGGAGCTGTTTTTT	CASSIRQVVSGELFF